These 9 T cell receptor beta chains share one sample of origin, sequenced in a study of T cells in Graves' hyperthyroidism and ophthalmopathy. Amplification of TCR beta CDR3 regions was performed using RNA transcripts as template. TCR CDR3 underwent first-round RT-PCR with the HTBI primer set. TCRdb ran MiXCR on the multiplex PCR reads and lists one entry per CDR3 protein. The data contain a few hundred thousand distinct CDR3 sequences, about 15% of them singletons. Sequenced sample: blood. These receptor sequences come from a woman aged 25 to 39 with Graves' hyperthyroidism.

The chain is built from TRBV5-4 and TRBJ1-1; TRBD1 is a possible D gene (5 bases). Trimming cost V 4 bases and J 11 bases, with 24 bases left between them. Germline V gene lookup returns CDR1 SGHNT and CDR2 YYREEE (reference sequence). This CDR3 region has 15 residues. CDR3 loop: CASSLEPEGAVKAFF. CDR3 in DNA: TGTGCCAGCAGCCTCGAACCGGAAGGGGCGGTAAAGGCTTTCTTT.

This clonotype was seen repeatedly, ten times or more. The rearrangement uses TRBV28 and TRBJ2-3, with 10 bases fitting TRBD1. This CDR3 comprises 16 residues. In germline, CDR1 is MDHEN, CDR2 SYDVKM. Trimming at V came to 5 bases and at J to 6 bases, leaving 11 bases not matched to a gene. CDR3 protein: CASSPTGTGAWDTQYF. CDR3 DNA sequence: TGTGCCAGCAGTCCCACCGGGACAGGGGCCTGGGATACGCAGTATTTT.

This sequence joins TRBV7-3 and TRBJ2-1, with D possibly being TRBD1 or TRBD2 (5 bases each). Germline V gives CDR1 SGHTA, CDR2 FQGTGA. The V gene lost 1 base and the J gene lost 0 bases, with 7 bases spanning the gap. The CDR3 extends over 15 amino acids. CDR3 DNA sequence: TGTGCCAGCAGCTTAAGAGGGGACTCCTACAATGAGCAGTTCTTC. Translating it yields CASSLRGDSYNEQFF.

The genes are TRBV7-3 and TRBJ2-1; D is uncertain. This CDR3 contains 15 residues. Trimming cost V 5 bases and J 0 bases, with 11 bases left between them. Germline CDR1 reads SGHTA; CDR2 reads FQGTGA. CDR3 coding DNA: TGTGCCAGCAGCCGTACTAAATCCTCCTACAATGAGCAGTTCTTC. This gives the protein CASSRTKSSYNEQFF.

The genes are TRBV18 and TRBJ1-1, with TRBD1 matching over 7 bases. Trimming removed 2 bases from V and 10 bases from J; junction bases left unmatched: 4. This CDR3 spans 12 amino acids. Germline CDR1 KGHSH, CDR2 LQKENI. CDR3 bases: TGTGCCAGCTCACCAGGGGACAGCGTAGCTTTCTTT. The encoded protein is CASSPGDSVAFF.

This clonotype occurred many times. V usage is TRBV7-9 and J usage is TRBJ2-1; tentatively, D is TRBD1 or TRBD2 (6 bases each). This CDR3 contains 16 residues. V lost 5 bases and J lost 2, with 16 bases in between. Per germline, CDR1 SEHNR and CDR2 FQNEAQ (reference sequence). The CDR3, as DNA: TGTGCCAGCAGCCCCGCCCGGGGGCTAACCTACAATGAGCAGTTCTTC. Amino acids: CASSPARGLTYNEQFF. Combining the CDR3 with reference TRBV7-9 and TRBJ2-1 gives the whole variable domain DTGVSQNPRHKITKRGQNVTFRCDPISEHNRLYWYRQTLGQGPEFLTYFQNEAQLEKSRLLSDRFSAERPKGSFSTLEIQRTEQGDSAMYLCASSPARGLTYNEQFFGPGTRLTVL.

The V gene is TRBV7-9, the J gene TRBJ2-5; D is unresolved. The CDR3 consists of 9 residues. Germline V CDR1 and CDR2: SEHNR, FQNEAQ (reference sequence). Trimming removed 4 bases from V and 10 bases from J, with 4 bases in between. CDR3 protein: CASSSNQYF. The CDR3 DNA is TGTGCCAGCAGCTCCAACCAGTACTTC.

The sample holds many counts of this clonotype. Here the CDR3 reads CATSDPDSSTDTQYF. In nucleotides, the CDR3 is TGTGCCACCAGTGATCCGGACAGTAGCACAGATACGCAGTATTTT. This chain links TRBV24-1 with TRBJ2-3; possible D gene TRBD1, 6 bases. With 3 bases removed from V and 0 bases from J, the gap between germline ends came to 9 bases. CDR3 length: 15 amino acids. Looked up from germline, CDR1 is KGHDR and CDR2 is SFDVKD.

This clonotype was counted at least ten times. This chain connects TRBV5-1 to TRBJ2-3; no firm D call. Germline CDR1 SGHRS, CDR2 YFSETQ. The V and J ends lost 6 bases and 8 bases respectively, with 13 bases between them. This CDR3 comprises 12 residues. The CDR3 region is CASTARPGTQYF. The DNA for the CDR3 is TGCGCCAGCACAGCGCGACCGGGTACGCAGTATTTT.